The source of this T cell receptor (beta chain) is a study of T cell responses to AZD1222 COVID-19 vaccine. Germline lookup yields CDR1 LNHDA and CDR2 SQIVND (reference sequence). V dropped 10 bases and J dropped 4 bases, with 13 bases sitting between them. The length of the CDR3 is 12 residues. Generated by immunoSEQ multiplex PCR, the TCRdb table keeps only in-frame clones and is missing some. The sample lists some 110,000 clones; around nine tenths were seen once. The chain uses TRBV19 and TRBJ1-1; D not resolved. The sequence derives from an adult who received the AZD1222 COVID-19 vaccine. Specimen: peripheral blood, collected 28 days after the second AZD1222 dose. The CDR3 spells CATLASTTEAFF. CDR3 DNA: TGTGCCACCCTCGCGTCCACCACTGAAGCTTTCTTT.